One and the same sample provided the 30 T cell receptor beta chains below, sequenced in a study of cytotoxic CD8 clonotypes in ibrutinib-treated CLL (dated by TCRdb to 2020 to 2023). The protocol used for the library was the immunoSEQ multiplex PCR assay. Drawn from immuneACCESS, this table holds only the in-frame rearrangements with V and J called that TCRdb kept. Clones are partly lost; checked studies trace under half to an unresolved V gene and leave the rest unexplained. Recorded for this sample are tens of thousands of clones; approximately 52% of them occurred a single time. In total, the top ten clones hold roughly 22% of the sample. The time point label here, explained by the study, means: approximately 2 years on ibrutinib. The sequences come from PBMCs, collected after 24 months of ibrutinib treatment. The receptors were gathered from a human donor with chronic lymphocytic leukemia.

The V and J genes are TRBV27 and TRBJ1-1; D is unresolved. CDR3 size: 13 residues. Germline V lookup: CDR1 MNHEY, CDR2 SMNVEV (reference sequence). V gave up 10 bases and J gave up 0 bases, with 12 bases separating them. CDR3 sequence reads: CATPFRLNTEAFF. CDR3 in DNA: TGTGCCACCCCCTTTCGGCTGAACACTGAAGCTTTCTTT.

The chain employs TRBV18 and TRBJ2-3, with 7 bases that match TRBD1. Looked up from germline, CDR1 is KGHSH and CDR2 is LQKENI. The CDR3 spans 15 residues. V lost 3 bases, J lost 2 bases, and 5 bases stayed unmatched. The CDR3 loop is CASSPGQGVTDTQYF. The CDR3 nucleotides read TGTGCCAGCTCACCTGGCCAGGGGGTCACAGATACGCAGTATTTT.

A few counts support this clone. The chain has TRBV28 and TRBJ2-3; unclear D gene. Per germline, CDR1 MDHEN and CDR2 SYDVKM. The CDR3 consists of 13 residues. Trimming cost V 6 bases and J 4 bases, with 11 bases left between them. CDR3 residues: CASSLAAPDTQYF. The CDR3 bases are TGTGCCAGCAGCCTCGCTGCACCAGATACGCAGTATTTT.

This clone was detected only a few times. The chain links TRBV6-5 to TRBJ2-7; D call uncertain. The V end lost 1 base, the J end lost 4 bases, and 5 bases lay between the germline ends. Germline V gene sequence: CDR1 MNHEY, CDR2 SVGAGI. This CDR3 has 12 residues. The CDR3 loop is CASSYFGYEQYF. The CDR3, as DNA: TGTGCCAGCAGTTACTTCGGATACGAGCAGTACTTC.

The chain has TRBV19 and TRBJ1-2; 10 bases map to TRBD1. J was trimmed by 4 bases and V by 6 bases; bases with no gene match: 17. CDR1 is LNHDA, CDR2 SQIVND, per germline (reference sequence). The CDR3 runs 18 residues. CDR3 bases: TGTGCCAGTAGGATCACCTCCGGGACAGGGGACAACGTCTATGGCTACACCTTC. Amino acids: CASRITSGTGDNVYGYTF.

V gene TRBV7-8 combines with J gene TRBJ2-7; D is perhaps TRBD2 (6 bases). V lost 5 bases to trimming and J lost 4 bases, with 12 bases between them. Germline assignment: CDR1 SGHVS and CDR2 FQNEAQ. The CDR3 length is 13 residues. The CDR3 loop is CASSAGGPYEQYF. CDR3 DNA sequence: TGTGCCAGCAGCGCCGGAGGGCCTTACGAGCAGTACTTC. Variable domain in full (rest from reference TRBV7-8 and TRBJ2-7): GAGVSQSPRYKVAKRGQDVALRCDPISGHVSLFWYQQALGQGPEFLTYFQNEAQLDKSGLPSDRFFAERPEGSVSTLKIQRTQQEDSAVYLCASSAGGPYEQYFGPGTRLTVT.

The chain is built from TRBV10-2 and TRBJ1-1, with D hard to call. Germline V lookup: CDR1 WSHSY, CDR2 SAAADI. V dropped 2 bases and J dropped 1 base, with 17 bases sitting between them. This CDR3 contains 17 residues. CDR3 loop: CASSEISADPWNTEAFF. CDR3 DNA sequence: TGCGCCAGCAGTGAGATCTCGGCAGACCCCTGGAACACTGAAGCTTTCTTT.

The chain joins TRBV19 to TRBJ1-1; perhaps TRBD1 as D (6 bases). Trimming stripped 2 bases from V and 0 bases from J, with 10 bases between. In germline, CDR1 is LNHDA, CDR2 SQIVND (reference sequence). The CDR3 sequence is 15 residues long. The CDR3 is CASSIPGHMNTEAFF. CDR3 DNA: TGTGCCAGTAGTATACCGGGACACATGAACACTGAAGCTTTCTTT.

This clone turned up a few times. The chain carries TRBV28 and TRBJ2-5; 9 bases agree with TRBD2. Trimming cost V 5 bases and J 5 bases; bases outside gene matches: 6. Germline CDR1 reads MDHEN; CDR2 reads SYDVKM. CDR3 length equals 14 residues. In nucleotides, the CDR3 is TGTGCCAGCAGTCAAGCGGGAGGCAGCGAGACCCAGTACTTC. Protein product: CASSQAGGSETQYF. The variable domain in full, with the rest retrieved from reference TRBV28 and TRBJ2-5, is DVKVTQSSRYLVKRTGEKVFLECVQDMDHENMFWYRQDPGLGLRLIYFSYDVKMKEKGDIPEGYSVSREKKERFSLILESASTNQTSMYLCASSQAGGSETQYFGPGTRLLVL.

A single count supports this clone. The chain has TRBV7-9 and TRBJ2-1; 8 nucleotides line up with TRBD2. Germline V lookup: CDR1 SEHNR, CDR2 FQNEAQ (reference sequence). CDR3 length: 16 residues. V dropped 5 bases and J dropped 0; count of bases not matched to a gene: 6. The CDR3 protein is CASSPSGGRSYNEQFF. As DNA, the CDR3 is TGTGCCAGCAGCCCGAGCGGGGGCCGCTCCTACAATGAGCAGTTCTTC.

The chain joins TRBV5-4 to TRBJ2-3; the D gene could be TRBD1 or TRBD2 (5 bases each). The length of the CDR3 is 14 residues. The germline gives CDR1 SGHNT, CDR2 YYREEE (reference sequence). Trimming removed 7 bases at V and 0 bases at J, with 12 bases between. The CDR3 region is CASRRGVSTDTQYF. CDR3 nucleotide sequence: TGTGCCAGCCGCCGAGGGGTAAGCACAGATACGCAGTATTTT.

In its sample, this clone was seen a few times. The rearrangement uses TRBV7-8 and TRBJ2-6; D unresolved. In germline, CDR1 is SGHVS, CDR2 FQNEAQ. V was trimmed by 7 bases and J by 1 base, leaving 14 bases between them. The CDR3 extends over 16 amino acids. CDR3 loop: CASTQTTGSGANVLTF. The CDR3 DNA reads TGTGCCAGCACCCAAACAACCGGGTCTGGGGCCAACGTCCTGACTTTC.

This clone has ten or more counts. The genes are TRBV7-9 and TRBJ2-5; no clear D. Germline V gene lookup returns CDR1 SEHNR and CDR2 FQNEAQ (reference sequence). The CDR3 runs 13 residues. The V gene lost 5 bases and the J gene lost 3 bases, with 10 bases spanning the gap. The CDR3 region has the DNA TGTGCCAGCAGCCTAACGGAAAAAGAGACCCAGTACTTC. Translating gives CASSLTEKETQYF.

This clone was recorded at least ten times. This chain connects TRBV4-1 to TRBJ1-4; tentative D call: TRBD1 (6 bases). With 1 base removed from V and 4 bases from J, the gap between germline ends came to 10 bases. This CDR3 contains 15 residues. CDR1 is MGHRA and CDR2 is YSYEKL in the germline V gene. In DNA, the CDR3 is TGCGCCAGCAGCCAAGGGACAGACTATAATGAAAAACTGTTTTTT. Translating gives CASSQGTDYNEKLFF.

A few counts support this clone. The chain links TRBV11-2 to TRBJ2-7; TRBD1 matches 8 bases. V was pared by 3 bases and J by 0 bases, with 4 bases of the junction left unmatched. CDR3 length equals 15 residues. CDR1 and CDR2 (germline): SGHAT, FQNNGV. CDR3 bases: TGTGCCAGCAGCTTGGACAGGGTTAGCTCCTACGAGCAGTACTTC. Protein sequence: CASSLDRVSSYEQYF.

The CDR3 sequence is CASKTRSDRERGNQPQHF. The CDR3 DNA sequence: TGCGCCAGCAAAACCCGGTCGGACAGGGAACGTGGCAATCAGCCCCAGCATTTT. This rearrangement joins TRBV5-1 to TRBJ1-5; 8 positions agree with TRBD1. The ends lost 6 bases at V and 2 bases at J; junction bases unmatched: 16. CDR3 size: 18 residues. Germline values: CDR1 SGHRS, CDR2 YFSETQ.

The chain uses TRBV5-1 and TRBJ1-2, with 7 nucleotides matching TRBD1. Losses at the gene ends were 6 bases for V and 8 bases for J; bases not matched to a gene: 1. Germline CDR1 SGHRS, CDR2 YFSETQ. This CDR3 comprises 10 residues. The CDR3 DNA sequence: TGCGCCAGCAAGGACAGGGGCTACACCTTC. Its translation: CASKDRGYTF.

This clone was observed many times. V is TRBV2 and J is TRBJ1-3; D not certain. This CDR3 has 16 residues. The germline gives CDR1 SNHLY, CDR2 FYNNEI. V was shortened by 8 bases and J by 4 bases, with 21 bases between the two germline ends. In nucleotides, the CDR3 is TGTGCCAGCTTAAGCAGCGGAGGGAGAATCGGAAACACCATATATTTT. This codes for CASLSSGGRIGNTIYF.

This clone has at least ten counts. The chain employs TRBV5-1 and TRBJ1-2; 11 bases are shared with TRBD1. J was trimmed by 5 bases and V by 0 bases; bases with no gene match: 6. CDR3 size: 16 residues. Germline CDR1 SGHRS, CDR2 YFSETQ. CDR3 DNA sequence: TGCGCCAGCAGCTTGGTTGGACAGGGGGCTTTTTATGGCTACACCTTC. This encodes CASSLVGQGAFYGYTF.

This clone appeared a few times. The V gene is TRBV6-1, the J gene TRBJ1-2; no firm D call. In germline, CDR1 is MNHNS, CDR2 SASEGT. This CDR3 is built from 12 residues. V lost 7 bases and J 8 bases, leaving 14 bases between the germline ends. The CDR3 DNA reads as TGTGCCAGCACCCCTTTCGTGGGGGGCTACACCTTC. Translated, it gives CASTPFVGGYTF.

The J gene is TRBJ1-3, the V gene TRBV20-1; D is undetermined. There are 11 residues in the CDR3. Trimming cost V 6 bases and J 6 bases, with 9 bases left between them. The germline CDR1 and CDR2 sequences are DFQATT and SNEGSKA (reference sequence). CDR3 in DNA: TGCAGTGCACCCTGGGTAAACACCATATATTTT. Encoded protein: CSAPWVNTIYF.

This clone was recorded many times. The genes are TRBV4-1 and TRBJ2-1; D is ambiguous. CDR3 length equals 16 residues. Trimming cost V 1 base and J 4 bases, with 14 bases left between them. Germline CDR1 MGHRA, CDR2 YSYEKL. This chain's CDR3 is CASSQVVTGIYNEQFF. The CDR3 coding sequence is TGCGCCAGCAGCCAAGTCGTCACCGGAATTTACAATGAGCAGTTCTTC.

This chain joins TRBV7-9 and TRBJ1-3, with D possibly matching TRBD1 (5 bases). Per the germline V gene, CDR1 is SEHNR and CDR2 is FQNEAQ (reference sequence). The CDR3 runs to 18 residues. With 2 bases removed from V and 4 bases from J, the gap between germline ends came to 21 bases. This CDR3 reads CASSLLPTGVPRGNTIYF. The DNA of the CDR3 is TGTGCCAGCAGCTTACTGCCAACAGGAGTGCCAAGAGGAAACACCATATATTTT.

V is TRBV10-1 and J is TRBJ2-7; TRBD2 aligns across 8 bases. The CDR3 is 17 amino acids. J was trimmed by 0 bases and V by 8 bases; bases with no gene match: 15. The germline V gene has CDR1 WNHNN and CDR2 SYGVQD (reference sequence). Written as DNA, the CDR3 is TGCGCCAGCGGAAGCGGGAGTCAATACTTGAGCTCCTACGAGCAGTACTTC. Translating gives CASGSGSQYLSSYEQYF.

This clone is categorized as medium-sized. The chain recombines TRBV2 with TRBJ1-3; D is perhaps TRBD1 (6 bases). Trimming left V 4 bases short and J 6 bases short, with 13 bases between. From germline, CDR1 is SNHLY and CDR2 FYNNEI. This CDR3 comprises 14 residues. CDR3 bases: TGTGCCAGCAGTGGTACAGGGTTCGAAAACACCATATATTTT. Its translation: CASSGTGFENTIYF.

The chain combines TRBV28 with TRBJ2-7; 11 bases line up with TRBD1. Germline V gene data show CDR1 as MDHEN and CDR2 as SYDVKM. The trim removed 5 bases at V and 1 base at J, leaving 4 bases unmatched. The CDR3 totals 15 residues. This CDR3 reads CASSDGTGGSYEQYF. As DNA, the CDR3 is TGTGCCAGCAGTGACGGGACAGGGGGTTCCTACGAGCAGTACTTC.

This clone was observed at least ten times. V usage is TRBV19 and J usage is TRBJ1-5; D is uncertain. The ends were cut back, 5 bases at V and 2 bases at J, with 7 bases in the middle. Germline CDR1 reads LNHDA; CDR2 reads SQIVND (reference sequence). The CDR3 runs to 13 residues. CDR3 residues: CASSGFGNQPQHF. The CDR3, as DNA: TGTGCCAGTAGTGGCTTTGGCAATCAGCCCCAGCATTTT.

V gene TRBV9 combines with J gene TRBJ1-2; no clear D gene. Trimming pared 4 bases from V and 7 bases from J, leaving 14 bases between. This CDR3 comprises 13 residues. Germline CDR1 reads SGDLS; CDR2 reads YYNGEE. CDR3 in DNA: TGTGCCAGCAGCCCCGGACGGGTCAGTGGCTACACCTTC. Translating it yields CASSPGRVSGYTF.

There are many counts of this clone. Other DNA variants within this sample encode the same CDR3. The rearrangement uses TRBV7-8 and TRBJ1-2; a possible D gene is TRBD1 (6 bases). CDR1 and CDR2 from the germline V gene are SGHVS and FQNEAQ. The V end lost 5 bases, the J end lost 13 bases, and 17 bases lay between the germline ends. The CDR3 spans 12 residues. CDR3 loop: CASSPDQGLLTF. Written as DNA, the CDR3 is TGTGCCAGCAGCCCTGACCAGGGGTTACTCACCTTC.

The chain combines TRBV7-8 with TRBJ1-2; D is unclear. In germline, CDR1 is SGHVS, CDR2 FQNEAQ. V was clipped by 5 bases and J by 4 bases, with 11 bases between them. The CDR3 is 13 residues long. CDR3 region: CASSPRPLYGYTF. The CDR3 nucleotides are TGTGCCAGCAGCCCGCGGCCCCTCTATGGCTACACCTTC.